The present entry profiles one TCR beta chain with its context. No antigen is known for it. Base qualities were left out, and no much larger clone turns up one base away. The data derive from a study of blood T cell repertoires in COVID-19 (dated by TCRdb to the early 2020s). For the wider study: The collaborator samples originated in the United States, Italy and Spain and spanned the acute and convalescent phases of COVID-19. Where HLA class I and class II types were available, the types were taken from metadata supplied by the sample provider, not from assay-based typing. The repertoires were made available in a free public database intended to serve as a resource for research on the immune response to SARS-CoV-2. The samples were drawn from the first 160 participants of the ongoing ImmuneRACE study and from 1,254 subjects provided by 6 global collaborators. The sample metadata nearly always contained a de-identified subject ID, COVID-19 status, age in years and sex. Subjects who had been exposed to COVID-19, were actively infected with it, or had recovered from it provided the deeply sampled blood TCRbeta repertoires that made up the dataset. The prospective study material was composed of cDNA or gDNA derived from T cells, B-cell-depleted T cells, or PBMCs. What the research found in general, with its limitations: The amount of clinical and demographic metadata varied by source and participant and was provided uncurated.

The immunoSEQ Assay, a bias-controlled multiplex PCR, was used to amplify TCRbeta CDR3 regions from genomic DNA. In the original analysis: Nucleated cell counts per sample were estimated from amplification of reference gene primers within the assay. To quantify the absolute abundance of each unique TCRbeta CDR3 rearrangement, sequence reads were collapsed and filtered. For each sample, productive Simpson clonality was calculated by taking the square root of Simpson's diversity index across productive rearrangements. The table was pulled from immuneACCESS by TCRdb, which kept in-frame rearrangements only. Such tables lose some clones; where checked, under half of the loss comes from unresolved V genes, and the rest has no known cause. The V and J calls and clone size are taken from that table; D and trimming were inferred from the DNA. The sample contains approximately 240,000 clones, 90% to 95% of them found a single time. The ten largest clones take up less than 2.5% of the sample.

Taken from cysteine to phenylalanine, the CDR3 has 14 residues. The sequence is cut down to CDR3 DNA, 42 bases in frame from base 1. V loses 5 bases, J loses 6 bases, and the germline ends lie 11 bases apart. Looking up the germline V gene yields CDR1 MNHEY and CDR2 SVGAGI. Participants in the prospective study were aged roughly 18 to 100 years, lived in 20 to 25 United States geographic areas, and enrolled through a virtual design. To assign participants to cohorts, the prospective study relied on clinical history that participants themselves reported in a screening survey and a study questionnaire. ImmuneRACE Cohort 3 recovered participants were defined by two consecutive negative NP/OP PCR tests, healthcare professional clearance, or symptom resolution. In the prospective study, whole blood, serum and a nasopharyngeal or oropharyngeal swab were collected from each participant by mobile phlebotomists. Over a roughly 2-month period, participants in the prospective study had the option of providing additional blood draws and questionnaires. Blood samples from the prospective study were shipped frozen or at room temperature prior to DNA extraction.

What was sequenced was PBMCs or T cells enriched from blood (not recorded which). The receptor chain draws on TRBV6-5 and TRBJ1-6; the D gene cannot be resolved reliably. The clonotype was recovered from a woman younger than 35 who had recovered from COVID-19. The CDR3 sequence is CASSTQVVNSPLHF. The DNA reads TGTGCCAGCAGTACTCAGGTAGTTAATTCACCCCTCCACTTT.